This TCR beta chain was profiled in a study of blood T cell repertoires in COVID-19. At the level of the study: The United States, Italy and Spain supplied acute and convalescent COVID-19 samples.

Per the study methods: The authors estimated nucleated cell counts from reference gene primer amplification. Clones were sequenced by immunoSEQ multiplex PCR, and TCRdb holds only the in-frame ones, with some missing. Clonal size and the V and J genes are those of that table, whereas D and trimming came from the DNA. The sample yields about 76,000 clones, under 95% seen once. Losses at the gene ends were 6 bases for V and 3 bases for J; bases not matched to a gene: 2. This CDR3 comprises 13 residues. Germline V gene sequence: CDR1 KGHSH, CDR2 LQKENI. The specimen sequenced was peripheral blood. The chain has TRBV18 and TRBJ2-1; TRBD2 matches 7 bases. The origin of this receptor is a human donor in a cohort sampled during active COVID-19. The CDR3 reads CASSREGYNEQFF. The CDR3 DNA is TGTGCCAGCTCCAGGGAGGGCTACAATGAGCAGTTCTTC.